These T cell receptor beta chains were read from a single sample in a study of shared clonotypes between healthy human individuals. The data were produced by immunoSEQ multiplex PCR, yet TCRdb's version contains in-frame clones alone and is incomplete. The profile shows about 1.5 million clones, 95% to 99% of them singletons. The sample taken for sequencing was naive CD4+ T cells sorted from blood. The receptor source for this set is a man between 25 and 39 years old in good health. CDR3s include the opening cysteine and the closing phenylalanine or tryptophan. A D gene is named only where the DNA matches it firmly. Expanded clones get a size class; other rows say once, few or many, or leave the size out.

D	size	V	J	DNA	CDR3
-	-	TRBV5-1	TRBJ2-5	TGCGCCAGCAGCTATGGGGAAGAGACCCAGTACTTC	CASSYGEETQYF
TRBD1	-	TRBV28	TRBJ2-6	TGTGCCAGCAGTCGACAGGGGTCCCCCTCTGGGGCCAACGTCCTGACTTTC	CASSRQGSPSGANVLTF
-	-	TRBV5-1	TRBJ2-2	TGCGCCAGCAGCTTTGGACCACAGGGAGACACCGGGGAGCTGTTTTTT	CASSFGPQGDTGELFF
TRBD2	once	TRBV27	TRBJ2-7	TGTGCCAGCAGTTTTTTTGGACTAGCGGGAAGTACCTACGAGCAGTACTTC	CASSFFGLAGSTYEQYF
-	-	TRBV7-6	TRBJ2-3	TGTGCCAGCAGCTTAGGTCGGGATAAGGATACGCAGTATTTT	CASSLGRDKDTQYF
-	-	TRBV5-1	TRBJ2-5	TGCGCCAGCAGCTTGGGTGCTGCGGTCCAAGAGACCCAGTACTTC	CASSLGAAVQETQYF
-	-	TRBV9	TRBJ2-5	TGTGCCAGCAGCGCTCGAGATGGGAACTCGTTTGGTTTTGAGACCCAGTACTTC	CASSARDGNSFGFETQYF
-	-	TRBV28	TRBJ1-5	TGTGCCAGCAGGGGGCGGGCCCAGCATTTT	CASRGRAQHF
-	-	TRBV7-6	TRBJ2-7	TGTGCCAGCAGCTTAGCGGCGGGCGACTCCTACGAGCAGTACTTC	CASSLAAGDSYEQYF
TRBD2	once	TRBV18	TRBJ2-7	TGTGCCAGCTCAGAAGGACTAGCGGGAGGGTCTACCCCCTACGAGCAGTACTTC	CASSEGLAGGSTPYEQYF
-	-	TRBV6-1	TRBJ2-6	TGTGCCAGCAGTGAAATATCGGGGTTGGGGGCCAACGTCCTGACTTTC	CASSEISGLGANVLTF
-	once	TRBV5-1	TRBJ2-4	TGCGCCAGCAGCTTACCAGCCAAAAACATTCAGTACTTC	CASSLPAKNIQYF
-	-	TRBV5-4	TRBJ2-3	TGTGCCAGCAGCTTGGGTAGAAGCACAGATACGCAGTATTTT	CASSLGRSTDTQYF
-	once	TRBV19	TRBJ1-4	TGTGCCAGTAGACTTGCAGGGTCTGAAAAACTGTTTTTT	CASRLAGSEKLFF
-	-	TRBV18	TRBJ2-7	TGTGCCAGCTCACCAACCCCGAACGAGCAGTACTTC	CASSPTPNEQYF
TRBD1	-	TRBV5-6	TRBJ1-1	TGTGCCAGCAGCTTGAGGGGGCTCGGGGCTTTCTTT	CASSLRGLGAFF
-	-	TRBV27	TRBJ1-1	TGTGCCAGCAGTTGGGTGGGGCAGGGAGGGACTGAAGCTTTCTTT	CASSWVGQGGTEAFF
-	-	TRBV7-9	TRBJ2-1	TGTGCCAGCAGCTTGGAGCGACTGCAGTTCTTC	CASSLERLQFF
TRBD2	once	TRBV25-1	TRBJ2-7	TGTGCCAGCAACCCTAGCGGGTCCACCTACGAGCAGTACTTC	CASNPSGSTYEQYF
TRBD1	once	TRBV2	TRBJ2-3	TGTGCCAGCAGCCCCCGACAGGGGGCCCCTACAGATACGCAGTATTTT	CASSPRQGAPTDTQYF
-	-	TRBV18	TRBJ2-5	TGTGCCAGCTCACCGGCCCGGGAGACCCAGTACTTC	CASSPARETQYF
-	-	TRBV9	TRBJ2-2	TGTGCCAGCAGTGTGGAGGGCGGGGAGCTGTTTTTT	CASSVEGGELFF
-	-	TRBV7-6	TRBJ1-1	TGTGCCAGCAGCGCGCGGATTACGTGGGGTGAAGCTTTCTTT	CASSARITWGEAFF
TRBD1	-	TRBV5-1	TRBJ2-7	TGCGCCAGCAGCGGGACAGTAACTACCCGTCACTCCTACGAGCAGTACTTC	CASSGTVTTRHSYEQYF